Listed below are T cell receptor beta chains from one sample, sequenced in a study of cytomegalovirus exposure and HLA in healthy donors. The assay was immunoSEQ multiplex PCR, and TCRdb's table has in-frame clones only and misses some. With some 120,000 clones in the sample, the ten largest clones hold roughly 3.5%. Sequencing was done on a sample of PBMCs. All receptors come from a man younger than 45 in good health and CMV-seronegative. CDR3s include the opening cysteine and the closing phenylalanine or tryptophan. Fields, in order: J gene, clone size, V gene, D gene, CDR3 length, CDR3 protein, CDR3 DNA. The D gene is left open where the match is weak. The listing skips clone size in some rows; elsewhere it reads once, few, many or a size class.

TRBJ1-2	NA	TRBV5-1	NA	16	CASSPPGDPPGRGYTF	TGCGCCAGCAGCCCGCCGGGGGATCCTCCAGGACGTGGCTACACCTTC
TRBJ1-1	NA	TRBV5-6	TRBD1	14	CASSLGDSLTEAFF	TGTGCCAGCAGCTTGGGGGACAGTTTAACTGAAGCTTTCTTT
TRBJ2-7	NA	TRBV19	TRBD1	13	CASSAGTGDEQYF	TGTGCCAGTAGTGCCGGGACAGGGGACGAGCAGTACTTC
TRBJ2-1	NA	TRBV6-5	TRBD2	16	CASSFYGTSGYNEQFF	TGTGCCAGCAGTTTTTACGGGACTAGCGGTTACAATGAGCAGTTCTTC
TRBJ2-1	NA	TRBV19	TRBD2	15	CASRLGLAGTDEQFF	TGTGCCAGTAGATTGGGACTAGCGGGGACCGATGAGCAGTTCTTC
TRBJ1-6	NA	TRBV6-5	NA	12	CASRQGTTPLHF	TGTGCCAGCAGACAGGGAACGACACCCCTCCACTTT
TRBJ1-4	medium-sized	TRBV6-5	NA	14	CASKTSATNEKLFF	TGTGCCAGCAAAACCTCGGCAACTAATGAAAAACTGTTTTTT
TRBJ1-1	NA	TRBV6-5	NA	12	CASSYSTGEAFF	TGTGCCAGCAGTTACTCGACAGGTGAAGCTTTCTTT
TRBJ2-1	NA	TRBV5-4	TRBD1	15	CASSGRTGSYNEQFF	TGTGCCAGCAGCGGGAGGACAGGGTCCTACAATGAGCAGTTCTTC
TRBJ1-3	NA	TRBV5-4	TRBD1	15	CASSLGQRVGNTIYF	TGTGCCAGCAGCCTGGGACAGCGTGTGGGAAACACCATATATTTT
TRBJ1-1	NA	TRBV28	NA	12	CASSGGGTEAFF	TGTGCCAGCAGCGGGGGGGGCACTGAAGCTTTCTTT
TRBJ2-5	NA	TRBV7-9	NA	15	CASSLGSTGQETQYF	TGTGCCAGCAGCTTAGGATCCACAGGCCAAGAGACCCAGTACTTC
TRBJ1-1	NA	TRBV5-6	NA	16	CASRNPSGGRSTEAFF	TGTGCCAGCAGAAATCCAAGCGGGGGGCGATCAACTGAAGCTTTCTTT
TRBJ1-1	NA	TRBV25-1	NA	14	CASSEWGVDSEAFF	TGTGCCAGCAGTGAGTGGGGGGTGGATTCTGAAGCTTTCTTT
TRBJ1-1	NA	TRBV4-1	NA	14	CASSHPGGNTEAFF	TGCGCCAGCAGTCACCCGGGGGGGAACACTGAAGCTTTCTTT
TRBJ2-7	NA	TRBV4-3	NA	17	CASSQGLPLGRANEQYF	TGCGCCAGCAGCCAAGGGCTTCCCTTAGGCAGGGCCAACGAGCAGTACTTC
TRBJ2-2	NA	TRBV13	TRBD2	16	CASSLSNGGSSGELFF	TGTGCCAGCAGCTTAAGTAACGGGGGGTCGAGCGGGGAGCTGTTTTTT
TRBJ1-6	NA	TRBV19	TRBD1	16	CASSSGTGEVNSPLHF	TGTGCCAGTAGTTCCGGGACAGGGGAGGTCAATTCACCCCTCCACTTT
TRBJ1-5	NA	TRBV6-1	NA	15	CASSEQDYSNQPQHF	TGTGCCAGCAGTGAACAGGATTATAGCAATCAGCCCCAGCATTTT
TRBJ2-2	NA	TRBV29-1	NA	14	CSVPNRGGTGELFF	TGCAGCGTACCAAACCGGGGAGGCACCGGGGAGCTGTTTTTT
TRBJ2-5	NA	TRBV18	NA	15	CASSLSAGQIETQYF	TGTGCCAGCTCGCTCTCGGCGGGTCAGATCGAGACCCAGTACTTC
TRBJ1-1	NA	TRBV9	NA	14	CASSVDGYASEAFF	TGTGCCAGCAGCGTAGACGGGTACGCTTCTGAAGCTTTCTTT
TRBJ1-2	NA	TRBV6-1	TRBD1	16	CASSVGRGKGNYGYTF	TGTGCCAGCAGTGTCGGCAGGGGGAAAGGTAACTATGGCTACACCTTC
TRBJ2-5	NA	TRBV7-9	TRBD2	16	CASSPPGAGSLETQYF	TGTGCCAGCAGCCCCCCCGGAGCGGGGTCGTTAGAGACCCAGTACTTC
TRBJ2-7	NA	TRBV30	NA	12	CAWSVQVYEQYF	TGTGCCTGGAGTGTACAGGTCTACGAGCAGTACTTC
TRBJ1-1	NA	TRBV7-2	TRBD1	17	CASSPLETGGTHTEAFF	TGTGCCAGCAGCCCTCTGGAGACAGGGGGAACACACACTGAAGCTTTCTTT
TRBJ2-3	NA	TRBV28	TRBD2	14	CASRSGGATDTQYF	TGTGCCAGCAGAAGCGGGGGGGCGACAGATACGCAGTATTTT
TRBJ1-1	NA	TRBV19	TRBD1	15	CASHPGSGGRTEAFF	TGTGCCAGCCACCCAGGATCAGGGGGTCGGACTGAAGCTTTCTTT
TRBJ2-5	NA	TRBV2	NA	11	CASSSRETQYF	TGTGCCAGCAGTTCTCGAGAGACCCAGTACTTC
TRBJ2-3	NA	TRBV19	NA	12	CASSSNGGTQYF	TGTGCCAGTAGTAGCAACGGGGGTACGCAGTATTTT
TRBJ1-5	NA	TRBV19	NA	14	CATTSGQLNQPQHF	TGTGCCACCACGTCCGGACAGCTCAATCAGCCCCAGCATTTT
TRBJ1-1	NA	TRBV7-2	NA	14	CASSLAAGPTEAFF	TGTGCCAGCAGCTTAGCGGCAGGGCCCACTGAAGCTTTCTTT
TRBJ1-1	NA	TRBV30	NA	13	CAWSAGLNTEAFF	TGTGCCTGGAGTGCAGGCTTGAACACTGAAGCTTTCTTT
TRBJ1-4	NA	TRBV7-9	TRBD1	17	CASSTGQGYQPNEKLFF	TGTGCCAGCAGCACCGGACAGGGATACCAACCCAATGAAAAACTGTTTTTT
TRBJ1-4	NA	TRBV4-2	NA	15	CASSSNRVGYEKLFF	TGTGCCAGCAGCTCTAACAGGGTGGGGTATGAAAAACTGTTTTTT
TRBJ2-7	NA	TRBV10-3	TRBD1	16	CAISERGQGYSYEQYF	TGTGCCATCAGTGAGAGGGGACAGGGCTACTCCTACGAGCAGTACTTC
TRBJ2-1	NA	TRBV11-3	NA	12	CASSLDGNEQFF	TGTGCCAGCAGCTTAGACGGGAATGAGCAGTTCTTC
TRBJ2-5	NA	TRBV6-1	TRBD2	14	CASSPGGGQETQYF	TGTGCCAGCAGTCCCGGGGGGGGGCAAGAGACCCAGTACTTC
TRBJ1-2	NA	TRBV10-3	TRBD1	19	CAISEEGGLPLDLNYGYTF	TGTGCCATCAGTGAGGAAGGGGGCCTTCCCCTCGATCTTAACTATGGCTACACCTTC
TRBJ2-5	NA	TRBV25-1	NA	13	CASSKEYQETQYF	TGTGCCAGCAGTAAGGAGTACCAAGAGACCCAGTACTTC
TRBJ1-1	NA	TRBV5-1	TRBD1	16	CASSSGTGVMNTEAFF	TGCGCCAGCAGCAGCGGGACAGGGGTTATGAACACTGAAGCTTTCTTT
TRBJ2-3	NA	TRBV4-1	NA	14	CASSHPRSGDTQYF	TGCGCCAGCAGCCACCCTCGGTCAGGAGATACGCAGTATTTT
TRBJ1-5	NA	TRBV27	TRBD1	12	CASSFRQGTQHF	TGTGCCAGCAGTTTTCGACAGGGTACCCAGCATTTT
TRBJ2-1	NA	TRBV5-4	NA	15	CASSLDSGSYNEQFF	TGTGCCAGCAGCTTGGATTCAGGGTCCTACAATGAGCAGTTCTTC
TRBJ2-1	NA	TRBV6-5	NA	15	CASSGGGVGGNEQFF	TGTGCCAGCAGTGGCGGCGGTGTCGGAGGCAATGAGCAGTTCTTC
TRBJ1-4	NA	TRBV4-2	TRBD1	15	CASSQDGTGNEKLFF	TGTGCCAGCAGCCAAGATGGGACAGGGAATGAAAAACTGTTTTTT
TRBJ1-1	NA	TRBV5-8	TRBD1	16	CASSTGTGTPNTEAFF	TGTGCCAGCAGTACCGGGACAGGGACTCCAAACACTGAAGCTTTCTTT
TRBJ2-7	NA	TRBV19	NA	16	CASSVGLYMGKDEQYF	TGTGCCAGTAGTGTTGGACTGTATATGGGGAAAGACGAGCAGTACTTC
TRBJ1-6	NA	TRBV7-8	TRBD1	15	CASSLGRTGHSPLHF	TGTGCCAGCAGTCTGGGAAGGACAGGTCATTCACCCCTCCACTTT
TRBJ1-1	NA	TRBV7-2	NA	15	CASSSVAGINTEAFF	TGTGCCAGCAGTTCCGTGGCCGGGATAAACACTGAAGCTTTCTTT
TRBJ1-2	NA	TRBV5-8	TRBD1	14	CASSLGGQVYGYTF	TGTGCCAGCAGCTTGGGCGGACAGGTCTATGGCTACACCTTC
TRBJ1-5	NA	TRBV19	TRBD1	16	CASSAIDRVSNQPQHF	TGTGCCAGTAGTGCAATCGACAGGGTTAGCAATCAGCCCCAGCATTTT
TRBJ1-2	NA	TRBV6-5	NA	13	CASRVTANYGYTF	TGTGCCAGCAGAGTTACAGCTAACTATGGCTACACCTTC